The 18 T cell receptor beta chains below come from one sample, sequenced in a study of shared clonotypes between healthy human individuals. Data came from immunoSEQ multiplex PCR; TCRdb stores just in-frame clones and leaves some out. Of around 2.5 million clones in the sample, roughly 93% were seen once. Sequenced input: naive CD4+ T cells from PBMCs. Regarding subset: CD45RA+ positively selected. The receptors come from a man younger than 30 in good health. Some clones in this sample may be carry-over from other donors' samples.

CDR3 sequence (DNA): TGCGCCAGCAGCTTGGGCGTGGGAGGGGAGCAGTACTTC. This encodes CASSLGVGGEQYF. This chain uses TRBV5-1 with TRBJ2-7; TRBD2 agrees at 7 bases. The CDR3 has 13 amino acids. From germline, CDR1 is SGHRS and CDR2 YFSETQ. Trimming at V came to 0 bases and at J to 7 bases, leaving 4 bases not matched to a gene.

V usage is TRBV2 and J usage is TRBJ2-3; 12 bases are a match to TRBD2. The germline V gene has CDR1 SNHLY and CDR2 FYNNEI. This CDR3 is 16 amino acids long. Losses at the gene ends were 5 bases for V and 2 bases for J; bases not matched to a gene: 5. For the CDR3, the DNA is TGTGCCAGCAGTCCCACTAGCGGGAGGACCACAGATACGCAGTATTTT. This encodes CASSPTSGRTTDTQYF.

The V gene is TRBV15, the J gene TRBJ1-1; TRBD1 is a possible D gene (5 bases). The germline V gene encodes CDR1 LNHNV and CDR2 YYDKDF (reference sequence). V dropped 0 bases and J dropped 1 base, with 9 bases sitting between them. There are 15 residues in the CDR3. The CDR3 sequence: CATSRDRGKNTEAFF. The CDR3 DNA follows: TGTGCCACCAGCAGAGATCGGGGGAAGAACACTGAAGCTTTCTTT.

The chain links TRBV15 to TRBJ1-4, with D perhaps TRBD1 (5 bases). The CDR3 is 17 amino acids. Germline CDR1 and CDR2: LNHNV and YYDKDF (reference sequence). The V and J ends lost 0 bases and 7 bases respectively, with 18 bases between them. The CDR3: CATSREGIRVEVEKLFF. DNA for the CDR3: TGTGCCACCAGCAGAGAGGGCATCAGGGTGGAAGTTGAAAAACTGTTTTTT.

This chain links TRBV10-1 with TRBJ2-5; TRBD1 or TRBD2 may be the D gene (6 bases each). V lost 0 bases and J lost 5, with 13 bases in between. The CDR3 is made up of 15 amino acids. The V gene's germline CDR1 is WNHNN and CDR2 SYGVQD (reference sequence). DNA for the CDR3: TGCGCCAGCAGTGAGTCGATGGGGGGCGTGGAGACCCAGTACTTC. It yields the protein CASSESMGGVETQYF.

This clone occurred once. The chain combines TRBV19 with TRBJ1-1, with D possibly being TRBD1 (5 bases). V was clipped by 8 bases and J by 0 bases, with 16 bases between them. CDR1 is LNHDA, CDR2 SQIVND, per germline (reference sequence). There are 15 residues in the CDR3. CDR3 DNA sequence: TGTGCCAGTTCAAAGCGGGGCAGCCTGAACACTGAAGCTTTCTTT. It is translated as CASSKRGSLNTEAFF.

The rearrangement uses TRBV7-9 and TRBJ1-3; D not certain. The CDR3 runs to 14 residues. Germline V gives CDR1 SEHNR, CDR2 FQNEAQ (reference sequence). V was cut by 2 bases and J by 2 bases, with 7 bases left in between. DNA for the CDR3: TGTGCCAGCAGCTTACTGAATACTGGAAACACCATATATTTT. This translates into CASSLLNTGNTIYF.

This chain uses TRBV5-1 with TRBJ2-2; 8 bases are a match to TRBD2. The V gene's germline CDR1 is SGHRS and CDR2 YFSETQ. V lost 4 bases, J lost 5 bases, and 7 bases stayed unmatched. The CDR3 runs 15 residues. The CDR3 DNA is TGCGCCAGCAGCCCCGGGACTAGTAGTACCGGGGAGCTGTTTTTT. This translates into CASSPGTSSTGELFF.

The V and J genes are TRBV14 and TRBJ1-1; D not certain. V lost 6 bases, J lost 1 base, and 12 bases lay in between. The CDR3 has 14 amino acids. Germline V CDR1 and CDR2: SGHDN, FVKESK. CDR3 DNA: TGTGCCAGCAGTAGCCAACAGACGAACACTGAAGCTTTCTTT. Its protein is CASSSQQTNTEAFF.

V gene TRBV19 combines with J gene TRBJ2-5, with 7 nucleotides matching TRBD2. V dropped 2 bases and J dropped 4; count of bases not matched to a gene: 4. The CDR3 has 14 amino acids. Germline V lookup: CDR1 LNHDA, CDR2 SQIVND (reference sequence). This chain's CDR3 is CASSIRGGGETQYF. The CDR3 nucleotides are TGTGCCAGTAGTATAAGGGGCGGGGGAGAGACCCAGTACTTC.

Points on this clone: The same CDR3 can be traced to other DNA sequences in this sample. The CDR3 protein is CASSSGTVYEQYF. CDR3 nucleotide sequence: TGTGCCAGCAGTTCCGGGACAGTATACGAGCAGTACTTC. This chain joins TRBV28 and TRBJ2-7; the match to TRBD1 covers 7 bases. The germline V gene has CDR1 MDHEN and CDR2 SYDVKM. The CDR3 is 13 amino acids. The junction had 4 bases not matched to a gene; V was cut back by 4 bases and J by 4 bases.

This chain links TRBV28 with TRBJ1-3; D is unresolved. Trimming pared 6 bases from V and 0 bases from J, leaving 18 bases between. From germline, CDR1 is MDHEN and CDR2 SYDVKM. The CDR3 is made up of 17 amino acids. The CDR3 loop reads CASRVVRTPVSGNTIYF. CDR3 in DNA: TGTGCCAGCAGGGTAGTAAGAACGCCCGTCTCTGGAAACACCATATATTTT.

The CDR3 coding sequence is TGTGCCAGCAGCTCCGGGGGAACAGGGGGCGCCGAGCAGTACTTC. Encoded protein: CASSSGGTGGAEQYF. The chain links TRBV11-1 to TRBJ2-7; 9 bases fit TRBD1. J lost 6 bases, V lost 4 bases, and 10 bases had no gene match. The CDR3 runs 15 residues. From germline, CDR1 is SGHAT and CDR2 FQDESV (reference sequence).

The rearrangement joins TRBV18 to TRBJ2-6; no clear D gene. V was trimmed by 4 bases and J by 4 bases, leaving 11 bases between them. Per the germline V gene, CDR1 is KGHSH and CDR2 is LQKENI. The CDR3 runs to 15 residues. The CDR3 loop is CASSQSPPGANVLTF. The DNA for the CDR3 is TGTGCCAGCTCACAGAGTCCCCCCGGGGCCAACGTCCTGACTTTC.

The rearrangement joins TRBV2 to TRBJ2-1, with no clear D. This CDR3 contains 14 residues. Trimming left V 1 base short and J 4 bases short, with 8 bases between. CDR1 is SNHLY and CDR2 is FYNNEI in the germline V gene. Here the CDR3 reads CASSEDFRYNEQFF. CDR3 nucleotides: TGTGCCAGCAGTGAAGACTTCAGATACAATGAGCAGTTCTTC.

This clone occurred once. The CDR3 protein is CASSYAGTWNTGELFF. The CDR3 nucleotides read TGTGCCAGCAGTTACGCCGGGACTTGGAACACCGGGGAGCTGTTTTTT. This sequence joins TRBV6-5 and TRBJ2-2; D perhaps matches TRBD2 (6 bases). This CDR3 comprises 16 residues. From germline, CDR1 is MNHEY and CDR2 SVGAGI. Between the trimmed V and J ends, which lost 2 bases and 1 base, there was a span of 11 bases.

The chain links TRBV23-1 to TRBJ1-5; 11 bases are shared with TRBD1. TRBV23-1 belongs to the ORF category, with a function that is uncertain. The V segment lost 2 bases and the J segment 6 bases; nucleotides outside the gene matches: 6. The CDR3 is 16 amino acids. In nucleotides, the CDR3 is TGCGCCAGCAGTCAAACGGACAGGGGGCCCAGTCAGCCCCAGCATTTT. Its translation: CASSQTDRGPSQPQHF.

The J gene is TRBJ2-7, the V gene TRBV5-1, with 12 bases that match TRBD1. Losses at the gene ends were 2 bases for V and 5 bases for J; bases not matched to a gene: 8. Germline CDR1 and CDR2: SGHRS and YFSETQ. The CDR3 sequence is 16 residues long. The CDR3 reads CASSLMPGTGGHEQYF. In DNA form, the CDR3 reads TGCGCCAGCAGCTTAATGCCCGGGACAGGGGGCCACGAGCAGTACTTC.